This record looks at one T cell receptor (beta chain) sequence and its context. This entry belongs to a study of CD8+ T cells in alopecia areata. Treatment of the sample: oral pan-JAK inhibitor, 5-10 mg twice daily. Sampling of alopecia areata patients yielded lesional scalp punch biopsies as well as peripheral blood. Reverse transcription of extracted RNA yielded cDNA, which provided the sequencing template. Sequencing was performed with immunoSEQ multiplex PCR; in TCRdb, only in-frame clones are kept and a portion is missing. Of about 270,000 clones listed, 60% are singletons. The material sequenced was CD4+ T cells sorted from blood, taken around week 52, from a patient treated with tofacitinib. The TCR comes from a human donor with alopecia areata.

CDR3: CSVEDRRDRFTYEQYF. CDR3 sequence (DNA): TGCAGCGTTGAAGACCGCCGGGACAGGTTCACCTACGAGCAGTACTTC. V usage is TRBV29-1 and J usage is TRBJ2-7; 8 nucleotides line up with TRBD1. In germline, CDR1 is SQVTM, CDR2 ANQGSEA. This CDR3 spans 16 amino acids. With 0 bases clipped from V and 2 bases from J, the junction kept 9 bases outside the gene matches.